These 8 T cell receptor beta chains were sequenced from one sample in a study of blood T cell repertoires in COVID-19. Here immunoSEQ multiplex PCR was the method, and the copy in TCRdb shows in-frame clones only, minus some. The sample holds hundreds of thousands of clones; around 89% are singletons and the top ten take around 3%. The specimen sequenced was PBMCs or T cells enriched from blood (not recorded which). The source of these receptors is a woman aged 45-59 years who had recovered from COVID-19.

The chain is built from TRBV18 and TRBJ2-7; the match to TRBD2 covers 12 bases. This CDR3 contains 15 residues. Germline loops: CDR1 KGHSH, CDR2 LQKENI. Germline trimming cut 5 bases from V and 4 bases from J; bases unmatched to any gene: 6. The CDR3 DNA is TGTGCCAGCTCAGCCTCTAGCGGGAGGGAGTACGAGCAGTACTTC. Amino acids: CASSASSGREYEQYF.

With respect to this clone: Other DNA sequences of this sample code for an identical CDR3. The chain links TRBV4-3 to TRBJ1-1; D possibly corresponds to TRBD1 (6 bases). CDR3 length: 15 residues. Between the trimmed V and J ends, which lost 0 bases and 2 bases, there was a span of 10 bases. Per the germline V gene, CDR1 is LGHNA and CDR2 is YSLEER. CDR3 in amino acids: CASSQDPGVNTEAFF. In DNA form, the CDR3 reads TGCGCCAGCAGCCAAGACCCAGGGGTAAACACTGAAGCTTTCTTT.

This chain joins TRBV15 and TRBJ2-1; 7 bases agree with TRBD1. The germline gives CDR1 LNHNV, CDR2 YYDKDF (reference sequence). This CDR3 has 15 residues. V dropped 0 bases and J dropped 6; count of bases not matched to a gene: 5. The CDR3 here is CATSRDFRGFNEQFF. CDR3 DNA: TGTGCCACCAGCAGAGATTTCAGGGGGTTCAATGAGCAGTTCTTC.

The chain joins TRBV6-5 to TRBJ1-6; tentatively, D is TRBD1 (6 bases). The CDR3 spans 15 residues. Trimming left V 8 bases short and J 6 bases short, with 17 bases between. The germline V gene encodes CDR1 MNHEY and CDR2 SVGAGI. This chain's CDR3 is CASGMAQGGNSPLHF. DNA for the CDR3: TGTGCCAGCGGGATGGCACAGGGTGGTAATTCACCCCTCCACTTT.

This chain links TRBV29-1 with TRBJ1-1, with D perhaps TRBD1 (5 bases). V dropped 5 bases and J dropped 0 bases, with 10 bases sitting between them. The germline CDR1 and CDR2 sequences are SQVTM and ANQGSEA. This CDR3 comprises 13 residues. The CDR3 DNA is TGCAGCGTTCAGGGTCGCATGAACACTGAAGCTTTCTTT. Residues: CSVQGRMNTEAFF.

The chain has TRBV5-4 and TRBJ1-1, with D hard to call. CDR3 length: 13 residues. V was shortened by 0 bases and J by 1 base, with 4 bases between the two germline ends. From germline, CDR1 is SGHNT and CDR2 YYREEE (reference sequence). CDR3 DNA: TGTGCCAGCAGCTTGGACAAGAACACTGAAGCTTTCTTT. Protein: CASSLDKNTEAFF.

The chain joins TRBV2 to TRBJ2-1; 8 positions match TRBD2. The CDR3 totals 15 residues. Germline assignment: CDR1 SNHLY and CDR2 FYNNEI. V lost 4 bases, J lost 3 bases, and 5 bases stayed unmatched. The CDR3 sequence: CASSGVAGRYNEQFF. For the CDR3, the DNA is TGTGCCAGCAGTGGAGTAGCGGGACGCTACAATGAGCAGTTCTTC.

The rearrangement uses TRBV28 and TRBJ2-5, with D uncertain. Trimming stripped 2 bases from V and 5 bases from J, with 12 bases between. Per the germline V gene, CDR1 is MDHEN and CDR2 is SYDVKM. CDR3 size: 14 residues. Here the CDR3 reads CASSLNPPLETQYF. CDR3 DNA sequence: TGTGCCAGCAGTTTAAACCCCCCACTCGAGACCCAGTACTTC.